This T cell receptor beta chain was captured by sequencing in a study of shared clonotypes between healthy human individuals. Produced via immunoSEQ multiplex PCR; TCRdb's table is partial and in-frame only. The sample shows 2.3 million or so clones, 80% to 95% of them seen only once. With V trimmed by 5 bases and J by 8 bases, 9 bases remained unmatched. The CDR3 is 15 amino acids. Germline V gene sequence: CDR1 MDHEN, CDR2 SYDVKM. The clonotype was recovered from a young man in good health. Some clones in this sample may be carry-over from other donors' samples. The sequenced sample was naive CD4+ T cells from PBMCs. Regarding subset: CD45RA+ positively selected. The J gene is TRBJ1-4, the V gene TRBV28; TRBD1 aligns across 9 bases. The CDR3 DNA reads TGTGCCAGCAGTCGCAGGACAGGGGCGAGGGAAAAACTGTTTTTT. Translation: CASSRRTGAREKLFF.